This passage covers 30 T cell receptor beta chains from one sample sequenced in a study of T cells in Graves' hyperthyroidism and ophthalmopathy. The CDR3 regions of TCR beta were amplified from RNA transcripts. TCR CDR3 regions were first amplified by RT-PCR with HTBI primers. MiXCR was run by TCRdb on the multiplex PCR reads, yielding one entry per CDR3 protein. The sample contains 540,000 or so distinct CDR3 sequences, roughly 46% of which appear only once. Sequenced input: peripheral blood or thyroid tissue (not recorded which). Receptors originate from an adult woman with Graves' disease, either hyperthyroidism or ophthalmopathy (not recorded which).

This clonotype was detected a few times. The gene calls are TRBV29-1 and TRBJ2-7; 11 bases are shared with TRBD2. Trimming at V came to 3 bases and at J to 0 bases, leaving 1 base not matched to a gene. This CDR3 is 14 amino acids long. The germline gives CDR1 SQVTM, CDR2 ANQGSEA. CDR3: CSVEGTSGSYEQYF. CDR3 coding DNA: TGCAGCGTTGAGGGGACTAGCGGCTCCTACGAGCAGTACTTC.

This clonotype has only a few counts. The chain uses TRBV20-1 and TRBJ1-5, with 7 nucleotides matching TRBD1. Germline V gives CDR1 DFQATT, CDR2 SNEGSKA (reference sequence). The CDR3 extends over 18 amino acids. Trimming cost V 1 base and J 6 bases; bases outside gene matches: 18. The CDR3 nucleotides are TGCAGTGCTAGAGTGACAGGGCAAGAGAGGGGGGAACGTCAGCCCCAGCATTTT. Translating gives CSARVTGQERGERQPQHF.

The chain links TRBV6-1 to TRBJ2-6; possible D gene TRBD2, 6 bases. Germline CDR1 MNHNS, CDR2 SASEGT. The V end was cut by 4 bases, the J end by 3 bases, with 13 bases between. The CDR3 is 16 amino acids. The DNA of the CDR3 is TGTGCCAGCAGTGTAGGAGGGCCGGATGGGGCCAACGTCCTGACTTTC. This encodes CASSVGGPDGANVLTF.

V and J are TRBV6-1 and TRBJ2-5; D gene ambiguous. Germline values: CDR1 MNHNS, CDR2 SASEGT. CDR3 length equals 8 residues. Trimming took off 8 bases at V and 9 bases at J, with 4 bases between the two ends. The CDR3 reads CASGAQYF. The CDR3 DNA sequence: TGTGCCAGCGGCGCCCAGTACTTC.

The chain employs TRBV24-1 and TRBJ1-1; D remains ambiguous. The CDR3 spans 11 residues. Germline values: CDR1 KGHDR, CDR2 SFDVKD. V dropped 4 bases and J dropped 4 bases, with 3 bases sitting between them. Written as DNA, the CDR3 is TGTGCCACCAGTGAAGGCACTGAAGCTTTCTTT. This codes for CATSEGTEAFF.

This clonotype appeared once. One end of the junction does not line up with germline, which may come from a read error. The chain joins TRBV5-1 to TRBJ1-1; D might be TRBD1 (5 bases). The V gene's germline CDR1 is SGHRS and CDR2 YFSETQ. The CDR3 runs 14 residues. CDR3 DNA sequence: TGTGCCAGCAGCTCATACCGGGACGCCTCTGAGTCTTTCTTT. Protein product: CASSSYRDASESFF. The variable domain in full, with the rest retrieved from reference TRBV5-1 and TRBJ1-1, is KAGVTQTPRYLIKTRGQQVTLSCSPISGHRSVSWYQQTPGQGLQFLFEYFSETQRNKGNFPGRFSGRQFSNSRSEMNVSTLELGDSALYLCASSSYRDASESFFGQGTRLTVV.

This clonotype came up once. The chain links TRBV11-2 to TRBJ2-5; 9 positions agree with TRBD1. CDR1 and CDR2 from the germline V gene are SGHAT and FQNNGV. The CDR3 consists of 15 residues. The V segment lost 5 bases and the J segment 0 bases; nucleotides outside the gene matches: 4. CDR3 coding DNA: TGTGCCAGCAGCCACGGGACAGGGTACCAAGAGACCCAGTACTTC. It yields the protein CASSHGTGYQETQYF.

This clonotype was found many times. The chain joins TRBV4-1 to TRBJ1-2; tentatively, D is TRBD1 (5 bases). The CDR3 is made up of 15 amino acids. Trimming took 4 bases from V and 4 from J, leaving 16 bases between them. The germline gives CDR1 MGHRA, CDR2 YSYEKL. The CDR3 sequence is CASSRAGPGGYGYTF. The CDR3 coding sequence is TGCGCCAGCAGCCGGGCAGGGCCGGGGGGCTATGGCTACACCTTC.

This clonotype was recorded at least ten times. This rearrangement joins TRBV5-1 to TRBJ1-6; 11 bases match TRBD1. Germline CDR1 reads SGHRS; CDR2 reads YFSETQ. Trimming took 4 bases from V and 7 from J; bases not matched to a gene: 4. This CDR3 region has 15 residues. The CDR3 loop reads CASSVGQGVNSPLHF. The CDR3 DNA reads as TGCGCCAGCAGCGTGGGACAGGGGGTCAATTCACCCCTCCACTTT.

This rearrangement joins TRBV5-1 to TRBJ2-7; D assignment may be TRBD1 or TRBD2 (5 bases each). CDR3 length: 14 amino acids. V lost 4 bases and J lost 3, with 14 bases in between. The germline CDR1 and CDR2 sequences are SGHRS and YFSETQ. CDR3 sequence (DNA): TGCGCCAGCAGCGACCGGGACGGGAACTACGAGCAGTACTTC. This translates into CASSDRDGNYEQYF. The full variable domain, in which reference TRBV5-1 and TRBJ2-7 provide the parts outside the CDR3, is KAGVTQTPRYLIKTRGQQVTLSCSPISGHRSVSWYQQTPGQGLQFLFEYFSETQRNKGNFPGRFSGRQFSNSRSEMNVSTLELGDSALYLCASSDRDGNYEQYFGPGTRLTVT.

This clonotype was picked up a small number of times. V gene TRBV2 combines with J gene TRBJ1-5; D is undetermined. This CDR3 is 13 amino acids long. The V gene lost 8 bases and the J gene lost 5 bases, with 13 bases spanning the gap. In germline, CDR1 is SNHLY, CDR2 FYNNEI. The CDR3 coding sequence is TGTGCCAGCTGTGTACATCCCGATCAGCCCCAGCATTTT. Its translation is CASCVHPDQPQHF.

This chain links TRBV2 with TRBJ2-5, with 11 nucleotides matching TRBD1. In germline, CDR1 is SNHLY, CDR2 FYNNEI. CDR3 length: 13 residues. After removal of 8 bases from V and 5 bases from J, the junction contained 4 bases not matched to a gene. As DNA, the CDR3 is TGTGCCAGCTGGACAGGGGGCGGGGAGACCCAGTACTTC. Its translation: CASWTGGGETQYF.

To note about this clonotype: This is likely a read error, given that the CDR3 carries no conserved phenylalanine or tryptophan at its end. This CDR3 is CASSVVTDSTVELFS. DNA for the CDR3: TGTGCCAGCAGCGTAGTGACAGATTCCACCGTGGAGCTGTTTTCT. The chain uses TRBV3-1 and TRBJ2-2; maybe TRBD1 (5 bases). The CDR3 runs 15 residues. Germline V gives CDR1 LGHDT, CDR2 YNNKEL (reference sequence).

The genes are TRBV10-3 and TRBJ1-2; D is undetermined. Per germline, CDR1 ENHRY and CDR2 SYGVKD. This CDR3 spans 14 amino acids. Trimming stripped 8 bases from V and 6 bases from J, with 19 bases between. In nucleotides, the CDR3 is TGTGCCATCCAACGTCCGGGAGTGGAAGATGGCTACACCTTC. Translation gives CAIQRPGVEDGYTF.

This chain connects TRBV7-2 to TRBJ2-1, with TRBD2 matching 7 bases. After removal of 7 bases from V and 4 bases from J, the junction contained 10 bases not matched to a gene. This CDR3 is built from 15 residues. CDR1 is SGHTA, CDR2 FQGNSA, per germline. The CDR3 bases are TGTGCCAGCATTCAGGGAGCGGGAATATACAATGAGCAGTTCTTC. It yields the protein CASIQGAGIYNEQFF.

V and J are TRBV10-3 and TRBJ2-5; D tentatively reads TRBD1 or TRBD2 (5 bases each). Trimming removed 4 bases from V and 4 bases from J, with 16 bases in between. The germline CDR1 and CDR2 sequences are ENHRY and SYGVKD. This CDR3 contains 15 residues. CDR3 DNA: TGTGCCATCAGTGTCGGAGGACAAGGCCCAGAGACCCAGTACTTC. Protein: CAISVGGQGPETQYF.

About this clonotype itself: Sequence at one end of the junction differs from germline and may be a read error. This chain joins TRBV6-4 and TRBJ1-1; TRBD1 matches 8 bases. Germline CDR1 MRHNA, CDR2 SNTAGT. The CDR3 extends over 15 amino acids. The CDR3: CASSDSTGANTEAFF. The CDR3 bases are TGTGCTAGCAGTGACTCGACAGGGGCCAACACTGAAGCTTTCTTT.

Ten or more counts support this clonotype. V usage is TRBV5-1 and J usage is TRBJ2-2, with a weak D call TRBD2 (5 bases). Trimming pared 1 base from V and 6 bases from J, leaving 10 bases between. The CDR3 sequence is 14 residues long. Per germline, CDR1 SGHRS and CDR2 YFSETQ. The CDR3 sequence is CASSLSGSPGELFF. CDR3 nucleotides: TGCGCCAGCAGCTTGTCGGGGTCTCCCGGGGAGCTGTTTTTT.

With respect to this clonotype: Since no conserved phenylalanine or tryptophan closes the CDR3, a read error is the likely cause. It is unclear where the CDR3 begins or ends on the DNA, so no DNA is shown, and the CDR3 is as TCRdb lists it. The chain employs TRBV7-8 and TRBJ2-7; TRBD2 was called by the table and not checked on the DNA. The germline CDR1 and CDR2 sequences are SGHVS and FQNEAQ. The CDR3 is 8 amino acids long, termini counted. CDR3 region: CASRRRAG.

The chain joins TRBV19 to TRBJ1-5; D unresolved. The CDR3 length is 11 residues. Germline assignment: CDR1 LNHDA and CDR2 SQIVND (reference sequence). CDR3 DNA: TGTGCTAACCCCCCAAATCAGCCCCAGCATTTT. Protein sequence: CANPPNQPQHF.

This clonotype was detected many times. For the CDR3, the DNA is TGTGCCAGTCGGACAGGGCAGGACACCGGGGAGCTGTTTTTT. Translating it yields CASRTGQDTGELFF. The chain joins TRBV19 to TRBJ2-2, with TRBD1 matching 8 bases. J lost 3 bases, V lost 8 bases, and 5 bases had no gene match. Germline V lookup: CDR1 LNHDA, CDR2 SQIVND (reference sequence). The CDR3 length is 14 residues. Variable domain in full (rest from reference TRBV19 and TRBJ2-2): DGGITQSPKYLFRKEGQNVTLSCEQNLNHDAMYWYRQDPGQGLRLIYYSQIVNDFQKGDIAEGYSVSREKKESFPLTVTSAQKNPTAFYLCASRTGQDTGELFFGEGSRLTVL.

This clonotype was found a few times. The conserved closing phenylalanine or tryptophan is absent in this CDR3, likely reflecting a read error. No DNA is shown, since the ends of the CDR3 on it are uncertain; the CDR3 is the one TCRdb lists. The chain joins TRBV11-2 to TRBJ1-1; the table's D call of TRBD1 was not tested on the DNA. Germline V gene lookup returns CDR1 SGHAT and CDR2 FQNNGV. The CDR3 spans 11 amino acids, including both terminal residues. CDR3 amino acids: CASSIGIGGDA.

This clonotype has at least ten counts. The chain has TRBV4-1 and TRBJ2-5, with 9 positions matching TRBD2. The CDR3 is 15 residues long. The germline gives CDR1 MGHRA, CDR2 YSYEKL. The V gene end was trimmed by 1 base and the J gene end by 3 bases; junction bases not matched to a gene: 3. DNA for the CDR3: TGCGCCAGCAGCCAAGTAGCGGGAGTGGAAGAGACCCAGTACTTC. Protein: CASSQVAGVEETQYF.

This clonotype came up many times. V and J are TRBV13 and TRBJ2-7; TRBD2 is a possible D gene (5 bases). Germline CDR1 PRHDT, CDR2 FYEKMQ (reference sequence). With 5 bases removed from V and 3 bases from J, the gap between germline ends came to 11 bases. CDR3 length equals 13 residues. In DNA, the CDR3 is TGTGCCAGCAGCCTCAAACTAGTCTACGAGCAGTACTTC. Its translation is CASSLKLVYEQYF.

The chain employs TRBV7-2 and TRBJ1-6; 8 positions agree with TRBD1. The CDR3 covers 14 residues. The V gene end was trimmed by 5 bases and the J gene end by 11 bases; junction bases not matched to a gene: 8. CDR1 is SGHTA, CDR2 FQGNSA, per germline. CDR3 region: CASSQHRGETPLHF. For the CDR3, the DNA is TGTGCCAGCAGCCAACACAGGGGGGAAACACCCCTCCACTTT.

In this sample, this clonotype turned up many times. The chain recombines TRBV12-3 or TRBV12-4 with TRBJ1-2; TRBD1 matches at 7 bases. V lost 6 bases to trimming and J lost 4 bases; unmatched junction nucleotides: 8. This CDR3 spans 14 amino acids. The DNA of the CDR3 is TGTGCCAGCAGCTTGGACAGGAGCCTCTATGGCTACACCTTC. It codes for CASSLDRSLYGYTF.

This clonotype showed up many times. The chain employs TRBV6-2 or TRBV6-3 and TRBJ2-7; 9 nucleotides align to TRBD2. Germline CDR1 MNHEY, CDR2 SVGEGT. V gave up 4 bases and J gave up 5 bases; unmatched junction bases: 12. This CDR3 has 16 residues. The CDR3 DNA reads TGTGCCAGCAGTTGGCGCGAGGTAGCGGGAGCCCACGAGCAGTACTTC. It is translated as CASSWREVAGAHEQYF.

The chain couples TRBV2 to TRBJ2-5, with 11 positions matching TRBD2. The CDR3 covers 16 residues. V gave up 2 bases and J gave up 3 bases; unmatched junction bases: 5. Per the germline V gene, CDR1 is SNHLY and CDR2 is FYNNEI. CDR3 nucleotide sequence: TGTGCCAGCAGTGAATCCTTGACTAGCGGGAAAGAGACCCAGTACTTC. Amino acid sequence: CASSESLTSGKETQYF.

The chain employs TRBV7-9 and TRBJ2-1, with TRBD2 matching over 14 bases. CDR1 is SEHNR, CDR2 FQNEAQ, per germline (reference sequence). This CDR3 spans 17 amino acids. The V gene end was trimmed by 5 bases and the J gene end by 8 bases; junction bases not matched to a gene: 11. The CDR3 sequence: CASSVMGLAGDLDEQFF. The DNA for the CDR3 is TGTGCCAGCAGCGTAATGGGACTAGCGGGAGACCTGGATGAGCAGTTCTTC.

As to this clonotype: A much larger clone differs from this one at a single base, so this may be a read error. This chain joins TRBV7-2 and TRBJ2-2; TRBD2 might be the D (5 bases). The CDR3 has 15 residues. The germline gives CDR1 SGHTA, CDR2 FQGNSA. CDR3 residues: CASSLAAPGSGEPFF. DNA of the CDR3: TGTGCCAGCAGCTTAGCGGCCCCAGGATCCGGGGAGCCGTTTTTT.